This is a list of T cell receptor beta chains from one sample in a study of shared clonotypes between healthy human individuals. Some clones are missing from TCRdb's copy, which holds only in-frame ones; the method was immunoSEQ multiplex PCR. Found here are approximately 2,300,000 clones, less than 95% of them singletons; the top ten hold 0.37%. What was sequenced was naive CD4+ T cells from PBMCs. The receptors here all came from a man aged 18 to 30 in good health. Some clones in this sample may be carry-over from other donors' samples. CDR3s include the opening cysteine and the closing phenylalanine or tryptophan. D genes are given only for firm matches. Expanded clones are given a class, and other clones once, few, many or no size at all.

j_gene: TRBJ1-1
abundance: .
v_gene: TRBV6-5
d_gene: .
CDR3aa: CASTRPGAQTEAFF
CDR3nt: TGTGCCAGCACCCGGCCGGGGGCCCAGACTGAAGCTTTCTTT

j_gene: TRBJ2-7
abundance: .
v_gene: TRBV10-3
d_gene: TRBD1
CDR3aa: CAISRQGPSRTGSEQYF
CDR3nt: TGTGCCATCAGCCGACAGGGACCTTCCAGGACGGGCTCCGAGCAGTACTTC

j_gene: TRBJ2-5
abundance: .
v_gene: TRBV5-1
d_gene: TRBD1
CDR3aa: CASSEQPTGSQETQYF
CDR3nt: TGCGCCAGCAGCGAACAACCGACAGGGTCCCAAGAGACCCAGTACTTC

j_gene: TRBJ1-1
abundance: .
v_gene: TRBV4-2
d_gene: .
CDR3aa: CASSQGVRTGGTEAFF
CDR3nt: TGTGCCAGCAGCCAAGGGGTGAGAACAGGTGGCACTGAAGCTTTCTTT

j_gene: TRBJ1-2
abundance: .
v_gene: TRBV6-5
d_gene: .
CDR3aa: CASSYVSRGYGYTF
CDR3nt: TGTGCCAGCAGTTACGTTTCCCGAGGGTATGGCTACACCTTC

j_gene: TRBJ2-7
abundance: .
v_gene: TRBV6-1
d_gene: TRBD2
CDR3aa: CASSQGGAYEQYF
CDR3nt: TGTGCCAGCAGCCAGGGAGGGGCCTACGAGCAGTACTTC

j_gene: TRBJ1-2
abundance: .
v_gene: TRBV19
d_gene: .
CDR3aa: CASSFRVPNYGYTF
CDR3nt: TGTGCCAGTAGTTTCAGGGTTCCCAACTATGGCTACACCTTC

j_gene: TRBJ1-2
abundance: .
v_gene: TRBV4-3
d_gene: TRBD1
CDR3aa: CASSHVDRGQYGYTF
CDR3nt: TGCGCCAGCAGCCACGTTGACAGGGGCCAGTATGGCTACACCTTC

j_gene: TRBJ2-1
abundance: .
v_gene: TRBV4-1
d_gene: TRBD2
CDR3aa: CASSQPTGLAGGNEQFF
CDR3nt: TGCGCCAGCAGCCAACCGACGGGACTAGCGGGAGGAAATGAGCAGTTCTTC

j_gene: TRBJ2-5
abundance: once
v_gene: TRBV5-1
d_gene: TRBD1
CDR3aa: CASSNRGTETQYF
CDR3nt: TGCGCCAGCAGCAACAGGGGGACCGAGACCCAGTACTTC

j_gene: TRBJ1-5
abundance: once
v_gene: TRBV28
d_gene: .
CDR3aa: CASSGELRPQHF
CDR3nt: TGTGCCAGCAGTGGGGAGTTAAGGCCCCAGCATTTT

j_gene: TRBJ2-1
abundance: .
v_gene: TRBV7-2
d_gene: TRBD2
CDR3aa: CASSLRIRGREGFPYEQFF
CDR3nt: TGTGCCAGCAGCTTAAGGATTCGGGGAAGGGAGGGATTTCCATATGAGCAGTTCTTC

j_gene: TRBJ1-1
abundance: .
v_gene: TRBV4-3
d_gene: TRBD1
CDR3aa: CASSQEGQGGTEAFF
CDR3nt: TGCGCCAGCAGCCAAGAAGGCCAGGGGGGCACTGAAGCTTTCTTT

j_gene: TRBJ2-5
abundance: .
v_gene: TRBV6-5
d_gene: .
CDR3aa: CASSYSAMKGETQYF
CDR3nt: TGTGCCAGCAGTTACTCCGCGATGAAGGGCGAGACCCAGTACTTC

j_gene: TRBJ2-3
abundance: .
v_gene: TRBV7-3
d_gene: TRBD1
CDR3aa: CASSLSGTGADTQYF
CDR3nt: TGTGCCAGCAGCTTATCCGGGACAGGGGCAGATACGCAGTATTTT

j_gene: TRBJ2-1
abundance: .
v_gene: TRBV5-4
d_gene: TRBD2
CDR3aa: CASSLGVGREAEEQFF
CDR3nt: TGTGCCAGCAGCTTGGGAGTAGGGCGGGAGGCTGAGGAGCAGTTCTTC

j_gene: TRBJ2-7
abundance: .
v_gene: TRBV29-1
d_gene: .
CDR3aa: CSVAVGASYEQYF
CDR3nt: TGCAGCGTTGCAGTGGGGGCCTCCTACGAGCAGTACTTC

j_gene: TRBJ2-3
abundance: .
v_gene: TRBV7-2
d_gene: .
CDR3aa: CASSLGPDTQYF
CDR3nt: TGTGCCAGCAGCTTAGGTCCAGATACGCAGTATTTT

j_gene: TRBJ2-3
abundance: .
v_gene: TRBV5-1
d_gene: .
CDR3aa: CASSSLSGPDTQYF
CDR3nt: TGCGCCAGCAGCTCGCTTTCAGGTCCAGATACGCAGTATTTT